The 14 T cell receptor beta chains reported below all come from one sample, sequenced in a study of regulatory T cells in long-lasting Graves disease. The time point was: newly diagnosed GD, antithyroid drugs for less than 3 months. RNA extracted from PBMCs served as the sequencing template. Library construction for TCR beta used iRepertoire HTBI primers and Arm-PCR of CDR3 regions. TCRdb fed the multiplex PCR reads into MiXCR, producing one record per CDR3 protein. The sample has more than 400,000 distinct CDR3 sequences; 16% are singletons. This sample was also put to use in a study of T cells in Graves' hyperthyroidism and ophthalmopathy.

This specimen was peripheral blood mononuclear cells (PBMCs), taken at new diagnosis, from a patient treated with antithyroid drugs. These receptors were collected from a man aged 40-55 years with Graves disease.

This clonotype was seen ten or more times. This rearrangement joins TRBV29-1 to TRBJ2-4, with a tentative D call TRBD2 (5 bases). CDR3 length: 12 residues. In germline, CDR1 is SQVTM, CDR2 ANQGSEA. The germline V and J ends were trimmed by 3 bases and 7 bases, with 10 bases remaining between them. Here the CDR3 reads CSVDTGTNIQYF. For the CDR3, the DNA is TGCAGCGTTGACACGGGAACTAACATTCAGTACTTC.

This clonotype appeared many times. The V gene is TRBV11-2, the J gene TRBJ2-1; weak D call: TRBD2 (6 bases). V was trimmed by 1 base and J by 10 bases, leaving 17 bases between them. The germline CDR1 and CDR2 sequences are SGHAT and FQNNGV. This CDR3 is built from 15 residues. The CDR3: CASSLGASVQWEQFF. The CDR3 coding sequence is TGTGCCAGCAGCTTAGGTGCTAGCGTTCAATGGGAGCAGTTCTTC. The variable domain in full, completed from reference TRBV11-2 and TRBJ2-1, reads EAGVAQSPRYKIIEKRQSVAFWCNPISGHATLYWYQQILGQGPKLLIQFQNNGVVDDSQLPKDRFSAERLKGVDSTLKIQPAKLEDSAVYLCASSLGASVQWEQFFGPGTRLTVL.

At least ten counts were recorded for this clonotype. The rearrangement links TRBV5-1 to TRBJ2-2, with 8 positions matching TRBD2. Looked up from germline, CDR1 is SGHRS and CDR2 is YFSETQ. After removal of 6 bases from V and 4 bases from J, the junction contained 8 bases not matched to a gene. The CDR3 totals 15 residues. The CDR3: CASTTTGGITGELFF. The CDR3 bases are TGCGCCAGCACTACCACGGGAGGGATCACCGGGGAGCTGTTTTTT.

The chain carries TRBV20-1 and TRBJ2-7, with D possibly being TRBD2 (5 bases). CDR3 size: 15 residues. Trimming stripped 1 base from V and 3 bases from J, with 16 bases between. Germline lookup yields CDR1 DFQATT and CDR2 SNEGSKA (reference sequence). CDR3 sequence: CSARGGRAPLYEQYF. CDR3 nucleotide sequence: TGCAGTGCTAGAGGTGGGCGGGCACCCCTCTACGAGCAGTACTTC.

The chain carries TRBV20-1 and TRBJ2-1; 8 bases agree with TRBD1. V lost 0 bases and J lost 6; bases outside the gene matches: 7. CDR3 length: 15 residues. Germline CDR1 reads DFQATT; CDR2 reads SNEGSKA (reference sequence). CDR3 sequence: CSARDADRATNEQFF. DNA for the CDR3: TGCAGTGCTAGAGACGCGGACAGGGCGACCAATGAGCAGTTCTTC.

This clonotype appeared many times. The CDR3 here is CASRLAGSSGANVLTF. In DNA form, the CDR3 reads TGCGCCAGCAGGCTAGCGGGGTCCTCTGGGGCCAACGTCCTGACTTTC. The chain is built from TRBV5-1 and TRBJ2-6; 9 bases map to TRBD2. Per the germline V gene, CDR1 is SGHRS and CDR2 is YFSETQ. CDR3 length: 16 amino acids. Trimming at V came to 5 bases and at J to 0 bases, leaving 3 bases not matched to a gene.

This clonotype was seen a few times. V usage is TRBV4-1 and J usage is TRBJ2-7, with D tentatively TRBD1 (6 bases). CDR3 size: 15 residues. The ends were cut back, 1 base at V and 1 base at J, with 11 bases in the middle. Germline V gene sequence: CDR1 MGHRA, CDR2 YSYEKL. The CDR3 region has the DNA TGCGCCAGCAGCCAAGTTCTAGGACAGTCCTACGAGCAGTACTTC. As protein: CASSQVLGQSYEQYF.

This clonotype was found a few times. As DNA, the CDR3 is TGTGCCAGTAGTATAGTGTACAGGACAGAGAACACTGAAGCTTTCTTT. Protein product: CASSIVYRTENTEAFF. The chain combines TRBV19 with TRBJ1-1, with D possibly TRBD1 on 6 matching bases. CDR1 and CDR2 from the germline V gene are LNHDA and SQIVND (reference sequence). Trimming stripped 1 base from V and 1 base from J, with 13 bases between. The CDR3 sequence is 16 residues long. The full variable domain, its missing parts supplied by reference TRBV19 and TRBJ1-1, is DGGITQSPKYLFRKEGQNVTLSCEQNLNHDAMYWYRQDPGQGLRLIYYSQIVNDFQKGDIAEGYSVSREKKESFPLTVTSAQKNPTAFYLCASSIVYRTENTEAFFGQGTRLTVV.

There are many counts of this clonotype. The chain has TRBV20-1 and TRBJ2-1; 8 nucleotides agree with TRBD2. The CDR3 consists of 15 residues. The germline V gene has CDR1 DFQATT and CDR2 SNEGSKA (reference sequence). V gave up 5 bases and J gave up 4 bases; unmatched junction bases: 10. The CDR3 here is CSAPRESGSYNEQFF. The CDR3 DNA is TGCAGTGCTCCCCGGGAGAGCGGGAGTTACAATGAGCAGTTCTTC.

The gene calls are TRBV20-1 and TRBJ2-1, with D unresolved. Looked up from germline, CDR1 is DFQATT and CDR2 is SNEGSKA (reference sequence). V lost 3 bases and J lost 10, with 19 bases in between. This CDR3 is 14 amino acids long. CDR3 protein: CSASSGLVDIEQFF. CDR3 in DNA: TGCAGTGCTAGCTCCGGGCTAGTTGATATCGAGCAGTTCTTC.

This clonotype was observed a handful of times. The CDR3 bases are TGTGCCAGCAGTTGGACAGGATACTACAATGAGCAGTTCTTC. This sequence encodes CASSWTGYYNEQFF. The chain links TRBV28 to TRBJ2-1; TRBD1 matches 7 bases. Trimming removed 4 bases from V and 3 bases from J; junction bases left unmatched: 3. Germline CDR1 and CDR2: MDHEN and SYDVKM. CDR3 size: 14 residues.

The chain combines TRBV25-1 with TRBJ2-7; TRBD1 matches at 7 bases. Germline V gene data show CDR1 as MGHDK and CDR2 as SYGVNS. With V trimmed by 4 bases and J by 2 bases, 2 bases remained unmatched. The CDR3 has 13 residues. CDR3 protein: CASSATGTYEQYF. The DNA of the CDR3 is TGTGCCAGCAGTGCGACAGGGACCTACGAGCAGTACTTC.

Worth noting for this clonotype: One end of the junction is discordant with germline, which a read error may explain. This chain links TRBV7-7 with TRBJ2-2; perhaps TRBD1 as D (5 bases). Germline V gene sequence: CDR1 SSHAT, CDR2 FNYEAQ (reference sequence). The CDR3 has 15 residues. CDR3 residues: CASSLVGENTGELFF. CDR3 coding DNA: TGTGCTAGCAGCTTAGTAGGGGAGAACACCGGGGAGCTGTTTTTT.

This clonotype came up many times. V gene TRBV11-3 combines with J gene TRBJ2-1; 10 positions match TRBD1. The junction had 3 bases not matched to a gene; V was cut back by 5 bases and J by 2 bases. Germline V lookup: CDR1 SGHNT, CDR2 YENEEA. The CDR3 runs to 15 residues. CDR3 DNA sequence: TGTGCCAGCAGCCCGGACAGGGGGACCTACAATGAGCAGTTCTTC. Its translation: CASSPDRGTYNEQFF. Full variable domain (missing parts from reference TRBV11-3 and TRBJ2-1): EAGVVQSPRYKIIEKKQPVAFWCNPISGHNTLYWYLQNLGQGPELLIRYENEEAVDDSQLPKDRFSAERLKGVDSTLKIQPAELGDSAVYLCASSPDRGTYNEQFFGPGTRLTVL.